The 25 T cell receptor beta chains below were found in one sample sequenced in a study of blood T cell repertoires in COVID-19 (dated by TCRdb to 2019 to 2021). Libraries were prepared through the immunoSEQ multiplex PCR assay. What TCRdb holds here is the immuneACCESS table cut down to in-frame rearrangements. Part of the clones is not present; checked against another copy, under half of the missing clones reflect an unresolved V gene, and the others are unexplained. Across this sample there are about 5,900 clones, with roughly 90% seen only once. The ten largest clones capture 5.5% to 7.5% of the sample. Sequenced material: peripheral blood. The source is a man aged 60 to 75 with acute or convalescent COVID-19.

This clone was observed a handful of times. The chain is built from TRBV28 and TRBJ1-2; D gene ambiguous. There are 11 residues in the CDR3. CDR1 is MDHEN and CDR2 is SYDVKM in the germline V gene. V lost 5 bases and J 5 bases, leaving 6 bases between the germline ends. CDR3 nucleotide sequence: TGTGCCAGCAGTACTCTATATGGCTACACCTTC. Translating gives CASSTLYGYTF.

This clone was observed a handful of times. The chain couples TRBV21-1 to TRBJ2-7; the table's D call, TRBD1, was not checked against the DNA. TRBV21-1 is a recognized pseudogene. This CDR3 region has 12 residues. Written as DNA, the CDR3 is TGTGCCAGCAGCAAGGACACCTACGAGCAGTACGTC. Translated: CASSKDTYEQYV.

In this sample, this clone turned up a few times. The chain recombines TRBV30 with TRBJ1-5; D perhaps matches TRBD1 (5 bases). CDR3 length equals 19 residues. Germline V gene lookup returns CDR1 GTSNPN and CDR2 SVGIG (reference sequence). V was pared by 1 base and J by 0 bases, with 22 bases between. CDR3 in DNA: TGTGCCTGGAGTGGGGCCTCGAAGGGGCGAACTAATAGCAATCAGCCCCAGCATTTT. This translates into CAWSGASKGRTNSNQPQHF.

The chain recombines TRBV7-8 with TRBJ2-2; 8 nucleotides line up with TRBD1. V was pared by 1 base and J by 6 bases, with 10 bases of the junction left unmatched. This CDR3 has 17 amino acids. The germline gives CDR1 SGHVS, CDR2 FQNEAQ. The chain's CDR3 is CASSLVWARGQSGELFF. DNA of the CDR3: TGTGCCAGCAGCTTAGTATGGGCCAGGGGGCAATCCGGGGAGCTGTTTTTT.

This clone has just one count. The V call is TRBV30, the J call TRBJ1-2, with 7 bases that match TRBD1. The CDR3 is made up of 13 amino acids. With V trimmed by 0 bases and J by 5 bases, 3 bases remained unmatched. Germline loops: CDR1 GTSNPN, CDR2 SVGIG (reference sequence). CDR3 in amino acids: CAWSVKGAYGYTF. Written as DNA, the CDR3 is TGTGCCTGGAGTGTAAAGGGGGCATATGGCTACACCTTC.

This chain's CDR3 is CASSRTGDSGNTIYF. CDR3 in DNA: TGTGCCAGCAGTAGGACAGGGGACTCTGGAAACACCATATATTTT. V is TRBV6-5 and J is TRBJ1-3; 9 bases map to TRBD1. The CDR3 is made up of 15 amino acids. The germline V gene has CDR1 MNHEY and CDR2 SVGAGI. The trim removed 5 bases at V and 0 bases at J, leaving 2 bases unmatched.

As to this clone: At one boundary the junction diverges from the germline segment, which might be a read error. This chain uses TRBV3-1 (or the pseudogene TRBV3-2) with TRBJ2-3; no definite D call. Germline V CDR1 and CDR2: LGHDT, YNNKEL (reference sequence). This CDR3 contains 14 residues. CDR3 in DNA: TGTGCCAGCAGCGAAGACGTAAGCGCAGATACGCAGTATTTT. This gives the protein CASSEDVSADTQYF.

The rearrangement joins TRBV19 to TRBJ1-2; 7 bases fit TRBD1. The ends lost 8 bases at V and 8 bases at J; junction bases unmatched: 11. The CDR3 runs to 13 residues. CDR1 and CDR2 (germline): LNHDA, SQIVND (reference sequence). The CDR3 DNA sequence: TGTGCCAGTGCGACAGGGACCTCTTTCGGCTACACCTTC. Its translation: CASATGTSFGYTF.

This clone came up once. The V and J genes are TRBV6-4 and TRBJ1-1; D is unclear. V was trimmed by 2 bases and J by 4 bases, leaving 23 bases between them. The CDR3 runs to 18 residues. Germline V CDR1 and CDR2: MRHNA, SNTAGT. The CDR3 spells CASSDLLSWVKQTTEAFF. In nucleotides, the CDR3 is TGTGCCAGCAGTGACCTTTTGTCGTGGGTAAAACAGACCACTGAAGCTTTCTTT.

The CDR3: CASSLSGAGEQYF. The CDR3 DNA reads TGTGCCAGCAGCTTAAGTGGGGCCGGTGAGCAGTACTTC. The chain carries TRBV11-2 and TRBJ2-7; tentative D call: TRBD1 (5 bases). Trimming left V 2 bases short and J 7 bases short, with 12 bases between. Germline V CDR1 and CDR2: SGHAT, FQNNGV. The CDR3 consists of 13 residues.

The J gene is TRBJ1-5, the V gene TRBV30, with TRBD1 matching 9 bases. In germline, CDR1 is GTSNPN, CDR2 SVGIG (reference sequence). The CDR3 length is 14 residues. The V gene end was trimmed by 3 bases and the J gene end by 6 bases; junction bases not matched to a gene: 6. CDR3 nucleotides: TGTGCCTGGAGCCGGGGACAGGGAGGTCAGCCCCAGCATTTT. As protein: CAWSRGQGGQPQHF.

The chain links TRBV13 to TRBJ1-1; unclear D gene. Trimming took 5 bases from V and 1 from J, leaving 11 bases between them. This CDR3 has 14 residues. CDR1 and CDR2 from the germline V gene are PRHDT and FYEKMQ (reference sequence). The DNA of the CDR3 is TGTGCCAGCAGCGGCCCCGGGTCGAACACTGAAGCTTTCTTT. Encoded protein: CASSGPGSNTEAFF. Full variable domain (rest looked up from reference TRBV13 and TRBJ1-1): AAGVIQSPRHLIKEKRETATLKCYPIPRHDTVYWYQQGPGQDPQFLISFYEKMQSDKGSIPDRFSAQQFSDYHSELNMSSLELGDSALYFCASSGPGSNTEAFFGQGTRLTVV.

In nucleotides, the CDR3 is TGTGCCAGCAGCGTCCAGGGGGCATTGGAGACCCAGTACTTC. This gives the protein CASSVQGALETQYF. The chain carries TRBV9 and TRBJ2-5; 8 positions match TRBD1. Germline V gives CDR1 SGDLS, CDR2 YYNGEE. This CDR3 is built from 14 residues. With 2 bases clipped from V and 5 bases from J, the junction kept 5 bases outside the gene matches.

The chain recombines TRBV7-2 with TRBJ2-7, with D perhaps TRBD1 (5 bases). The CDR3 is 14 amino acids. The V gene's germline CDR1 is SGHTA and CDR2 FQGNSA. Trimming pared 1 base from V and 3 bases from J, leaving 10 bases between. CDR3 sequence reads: CASSLEGYGYEQYF. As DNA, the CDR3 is TGTGCCAGCAGCTTAGAGGGGTACGGCTACGAGCAGTACTTC.

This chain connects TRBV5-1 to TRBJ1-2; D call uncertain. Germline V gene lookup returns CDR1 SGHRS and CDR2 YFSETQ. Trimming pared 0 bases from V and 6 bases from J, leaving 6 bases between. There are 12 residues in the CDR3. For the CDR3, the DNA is TGCGCCAGCAGCTTGGGGGCTGATGGCTACACCTTC. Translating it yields CASSLGADGYTF.

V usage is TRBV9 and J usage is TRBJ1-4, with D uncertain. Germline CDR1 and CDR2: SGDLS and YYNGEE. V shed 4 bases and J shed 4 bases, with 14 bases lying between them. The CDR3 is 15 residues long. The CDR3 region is CASSSAGRINEKLFF. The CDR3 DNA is TGTGCCAGCAGCTCCGCGGGCAGGATTAATGAAAAACTGTTTTTT.

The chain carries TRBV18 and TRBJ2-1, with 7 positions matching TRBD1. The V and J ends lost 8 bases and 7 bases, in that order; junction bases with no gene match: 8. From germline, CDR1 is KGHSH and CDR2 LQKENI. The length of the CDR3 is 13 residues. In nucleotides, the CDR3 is TGTGCCAGCGGGACAGCCTCTAGGAATGAGCAGTTCTTC. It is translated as CASGTASRNEQFF.

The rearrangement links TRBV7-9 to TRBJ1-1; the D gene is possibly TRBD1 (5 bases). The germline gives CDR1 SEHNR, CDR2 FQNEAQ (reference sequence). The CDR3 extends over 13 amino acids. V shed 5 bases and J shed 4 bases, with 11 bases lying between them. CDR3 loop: CASSPSGGTEAFF. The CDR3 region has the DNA TGTGCCAGCAGCCCCTCCGGGGGCACTGAAGCTTTCTTT.

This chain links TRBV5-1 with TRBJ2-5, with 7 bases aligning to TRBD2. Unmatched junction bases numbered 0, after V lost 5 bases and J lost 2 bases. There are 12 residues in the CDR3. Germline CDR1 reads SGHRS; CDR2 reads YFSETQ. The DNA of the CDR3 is TGCGCCAGCAGTAGCGGGCAAGAGACCCAGTACTTC. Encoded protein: CASSSGQETQYF.

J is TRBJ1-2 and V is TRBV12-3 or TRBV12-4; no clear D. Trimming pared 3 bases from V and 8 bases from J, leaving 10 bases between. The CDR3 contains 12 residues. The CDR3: CASSFGRQGYTF. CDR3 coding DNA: TGTGCCAGCAGTTTTGGGCGACAAGGCTACACCTTC.

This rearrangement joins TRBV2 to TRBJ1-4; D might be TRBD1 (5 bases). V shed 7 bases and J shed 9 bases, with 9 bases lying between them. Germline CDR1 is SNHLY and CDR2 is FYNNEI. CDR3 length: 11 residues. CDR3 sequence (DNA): TGTGCCAGCAACCCAGGGAAAAAACTGTTTTTT. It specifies CASNPGKKLFF.

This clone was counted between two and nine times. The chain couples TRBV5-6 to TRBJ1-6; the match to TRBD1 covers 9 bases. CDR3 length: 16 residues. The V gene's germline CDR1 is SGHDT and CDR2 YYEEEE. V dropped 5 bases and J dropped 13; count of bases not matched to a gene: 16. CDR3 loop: CASRIQGASVEYPLHF. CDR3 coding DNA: TGTGCCAGCAGGATACAGGGGGCGAGTGTTGAGTATCCCCTCCACTTT.

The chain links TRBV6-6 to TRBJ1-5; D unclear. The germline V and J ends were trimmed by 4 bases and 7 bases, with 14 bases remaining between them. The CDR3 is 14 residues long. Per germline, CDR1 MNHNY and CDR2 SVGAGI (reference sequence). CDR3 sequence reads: CASSLSGGRQPQHF. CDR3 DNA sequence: TGTGCCAGCAGTTTATCGGGAGGGCGACAGCCCCAGCATTTT.

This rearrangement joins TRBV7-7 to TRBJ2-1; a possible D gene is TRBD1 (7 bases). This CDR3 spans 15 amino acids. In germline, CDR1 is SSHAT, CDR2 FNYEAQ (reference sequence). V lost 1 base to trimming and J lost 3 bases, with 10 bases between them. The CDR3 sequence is CASSLGQGGYNEQFF. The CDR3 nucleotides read TGTGCCAGCAGCTTAGGGCAGGGGGGCTACAATGAGCAGTTCTTC.

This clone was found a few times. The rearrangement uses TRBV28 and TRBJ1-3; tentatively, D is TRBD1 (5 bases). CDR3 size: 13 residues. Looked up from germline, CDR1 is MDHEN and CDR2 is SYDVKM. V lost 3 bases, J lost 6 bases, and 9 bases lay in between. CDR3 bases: TGTGCCAGCAGTTTCAGGGTTCCAAACACCATATATTTT. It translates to CASSFRVPNTIYF.